Listed below are T cell receptor beta chains from one sample, sequenced in a study of molecular identifiers for immune sequencing clone quantification. In TCRdb, the PCR reads were re-called with MiXCR into one record per CDR3 protein. The sample has about 320,000 distinct CDR3 sequences; about 20% are singletons. Sequenced material: naive CD8+ T cells from blood, with Jurkat cell RNA spiked in. These receptor sequences come from a human donor in good health. Some libraries in this study had Jurkat cell RNA spiked in. Both conserved end residues are part of each CDR3. The D gene is left open where the match is weak. Clone sizes are given selectively: once, few, many, or a class where the clone is expanded.

J: TRBJ1-1
size: many
V: TRBV11-2
D: .
CDR3: CASLSGGTEAFF
DNA: TGTGCCAGCCTATCGGGGGGGACTGAAGCTTTCTTT

J: TRBJ2-5
size: .
V: TRBV20-1
D: TRBD2
CDR3: CSARGRTSGGIRWTQYF
DNA: TGCAGTGCTAGAGGCAGGACTAGCGGGGGGATCCGGTGGACCCAGTACTTC

J: TRBJ2-7
size: few
V: TRBV7-9
D: TRBD1
CDR3: CASSAGTAGYEQYF
DNA: TGTGCCAGCAGCGCCGGGACAGCAGGTTACGAGCAGTACTTC

J: TRBJ2-1
size: .
V: TRBV4-2
D: TRBD2
CDR3: CASSQDLLAGANEQFF
DNA: TGTGCCAGCAGCCAAGATCTACTAGCGGGAGCCAATGAGCAGTTCTTC

J: TRBJ2-1
size: many
V: TRBV20-1
D: .
CDR3: CSARELRNEQFF
DNA: TGCAGTGCTAGAGAGCTTAGAAATGAGCAGTTCTTC

J: TRBJ2-1
size: many
V: TRBV7-8
D: .
CDR3: CASSSRPAWGSNEQFF
DNA: TGTGCCAGCAGCTCCCGACCGGCCTGGGGGAGCAATGAGCAGTTCTTC

J: TRBJ2-3
size: many
V: TRBV3-1
D: .
CDR3: CASSQDRPGPDTQYF
DNA: TGTGCCAGCAGCCAAGATCGGCCGGGGCCAGATACGCAGTATTTT

J: TRBJ2-3
size: many
V: TRBV5-4
D: .
CDR3: CASREGTDTQYF
DNA: TGTGCCAGCAGGGAGGGCACAGATACGCAGTATTTT

J: TRBJ1-5
size: many
V: TRBV12-3/TRBV12-4
D: TRBD1
CDR3: CASRLQGARQPQHF
DNA: TGTGCCAGCAGACTACAGGGGGCGAGACAGCCCCAGCATTTT

J: TRBJ2-3
size: few
V: TRBV19
D: .
CDR3: CASMRRGWADTQYF
DNA: TGTGCCAGTATGAGAAGGGGTTGGGCAGATACGCAGTATTTT

J: TRBJ2-7
size: few
V: TRBV10-2
D: .
CDR3: CASSESVNSYEQYF
DNA: TGCGCCAGCAGTGAGTCAGTTAACTCCTACGAGCAGTACTTC

J: TRBJ2-1
size: many
V: TRBV4-3
D: TRBD2
CDR3: CASSQATSDYNEQFF
DNA: TGCGCCAGCAGCCAAGCGACTAGCGACTACAATGAGCAGTTCTTC

J: TRBJ1-1
size: many
V: TRBV4-3
D: .
CDR3: CASSQARGTEAFF
DNA: TGCGCCAGCAGCCAAGCCCGAGGCACTGAAGCTTTCTTT

J: TRBJ2-7
size: many
V: TRBV15
D: .
CDR3: CATSGTGSKYEQYF
DNA: TGTGCCACCAGCGGTACAGGATCAAAGTACGAGCAGTACTTC

J: TRBJ2-7
size: many
V: TRBV7-2
D: .
CDR3: CASSLFGSGEQYF
DNA: TGTGCCAGCAGCTTGTTCGGGAGCGGCGAGCAGTACTTC

J: TRBJ2-7
size: few
V: TRBV27
D: .
CDR3: CASSPGEVYEQYF
DNA: TGTGCCAGCAGTCCAGGGGAAGTATACGAGCAGTACTTC

J: TRBJ1-2
size: many
V: TRBV6-5
D: TRBD1
CDR3: CASSYGTGIEYTF
DNA: TGTGCCAGCAGTTACGGGACAGGGATCGAATACACCTTC

J: TRBJ2-2
size: few
V: TRBV4-3
D: .
CDR3: CASSQDYRATGELFF
DNA: TGCGCCAGCAGCCAAGATTATAGGGCTACCGGGGAGCTGTTTTTT

J: TRBJ1-5
size: many
V: TRBV4-1
D: .
CDR3: CASSQVEGRNQPQHF
DNA: TGCGCCAGCAGCCAAGTTGAGGGTAGGAATCAGCCCCAGCATTTT

J: TRBJ1-5
size: many
V: TRBV6-6
D: .
CDR3: CASSALNQPQHF
DNA: TGTGCCAGCAGTGCCCTAAATCAGCCCCAGCATTTT

J: TRBJ1-3
size: many
V: TRBV13
D: TRBD1
CDR3: CASTDRASGNTIYF
DNA: TGTGCCAGTACGGACAGGGCATCTGGAAACACCATATATTTT

J: TRBJ2-5
size: many
V: TRBV28
D: .
CDR3: CASSTRAEETQYF
DNA: TGTGCCAGCAGCACCCGGGCAGAAGAGACCCAGTACTTC

J: TRBJ2-1
size: many
V: TRBV12-3/TRBV12-4
D: .
CDR3: CASGEFYNEQFF
DNA: TGTGCTTCCGGGGAGTTCTACAATGAGCAGTTCTTC

J: TRBJ2-1
size: .
V: TRBV4-3
D: TRBD1
CDR3: CASSQGTGTGGNEQFF
DNA: TGCGCCAGCAGCCAAGGAACCGGGACAGGGGGCAATGAGCAGTTCTTC

J: TRBJ2-5
size: many
V: TRBV11-2
D: .
CDR3: CASSYGPGGTQETQYF
DNA: TGTGCCAGCAGCTATGGCCCTGGCGGTACTCAAGAGACCCAGTACTTC

J: TRBJ2-7
size: many
V: TRBV12-5
D: .
CDR3: CASGWGDISYEQYF
DNA: TGTGCTAGTGGTTGGGGGGACATTTCCTACGAGCAGTACTTC

J: TRBJ1-4
size: many
V: TRBV6-5
D: .
CDR3: CASSYDLVAREKLFF
DNA: TGTGCCAGCAGTTACGATCTGGTCGCGCGTGAAAAACTGTTTTTT

J: TRBJ2-5
size: many
V: TRBV29-1
D: TRBD1
CDR3: CSVEQGTGVETQYF
DNA: TGCAGCGTTGAACAGGGGACAGGGGTCGAGACCCAGTACTTC

J: TRBJ2-2
size: many
V: TRBV20-1
D: .
CDR3: CSVRFANTGELFF
DNA: TGCAGTGTTCGCTTCGCGAACACCGGGGAGCTGTTTTTT

J: TRBJ2-1
size: .
V: TRBV11-2
D: TRBD2
CDR3: CASSLEAGGPAEQFF
DNA: TGTGCCAGCAGCTTAGAAGCGGGGGGGCCTGCTGAGCAGTTCTTC

J: TRBJ1-1
size: .
V: TRBV29-1
D: TRBD1
CDR3: CSVEAGKGAGTEAFF
DNA: TGCAGCGTTGAAGCGGGTAAGGGGGCTGGCACTGAAGCTTTCTTT

J: TRBJ1-6
size: many
V: TRBV6-5
D: .
CDR3: CASSYSGVFTYNSPLHF
DNA: TGTGCCAGCAGTTACTCAGGGGTTTTCACCTATAATTCACCCCTCCACTTT

J: TRBJ2-6
size: few
V: TRBV6-2/TRBV6-3
D: .
CDR3: CASSSPRLSGANVLTF
DNA: TGTGCCAGCAGTTCTCCCCGGCTCTCTGGGGCCAACGTCCTGACTTTC

J: TRBJ2-7
size: many
V: TRBV6-5
D: .
CDR3: CASSYSVRGVEQYF
DNA: TGTGCCAGCAGTTACTCGGTGAGGGGGGTCGAGCAGTACTTC

J: TRBJ2-3
size: many
V: TRBV9
D: TRBD2
CDR3: CASSVLAGGPQDTQYF
DNA: TGTGCCAGCAGCGTATTAGCGGGGGGGCCTCAGGATACGCAGTATTTT

J: TRBJ2-7
size: many
V: TRBV2
D: .
CDR3: CASSRRPSSYEQYF
DNA: TGTGCCAGCAGTCGCCGACCGAGCTCCTACGAGCAGTACTTC

J: TRBJ2-7
size: once
V: TRBV5-1
D: .
CDR3: CASSLDYGSSYEQYF
DNA: TGCGCCAGCAGCTTGGATTACGGGAGCTCCTACGAGCAGTACTTC